These T cell receptor beta chains were read from a single sample in a study of blood T cell repertoires in COVID-19. Using immunoSEQ multiplex PCR, the repertoire was profiled, and TCRdb retains in-frame clones only, with some absent. Of about 150,000 clones in the sample, approximately 82% were seen once. Sequences were obtained from peripheral blood. The receptors come from a man aged 60 to 69 who had recovered from COVID-19. CDR3s include the opening cysteine and the closing phenylalanine or tryptophan. A D gene is named only where the DNA matches it firmly. Not every row has a clone size; where given, it reads once, few, many or a size class.

TRBV2	TRBD1	TRBJ1-5	.	TGTGCCAGCAGTGCGGGACAGGGGAATCAGCCCCAGCATTTT	CASSAGQGNQPQHF
TRBV19	.	TRBJ2-3	.	TGTGCCAGTAGTATGGAGGGGTCAGTCCCAGATACGCAGTATTTT	CASSMEGSVPDTQYF
TRBV19	TRBD2	TRBJ2-1	.	TGTGCCAGTAGGTTCAGCGGGAGAGGGGAGGCGAATGAGCAGTTCTTC	CASRFSGRGEANEQFF
TRBV27	TRBD1	TRBJ2-1	once	TGTGCCAGCAGTTTATCAGGGACAGGGCGGTGGGAGCAGTTCTTC	CASSLSGTGRWEQFF
TRBV4-3	TRBD1	TRBJ1-1	.	TGCGCCAGCAGCCAATCGACAGGGGGAAACACTGAAGCTTTCTTT	CASSQSTGGNTEAFF
TRBV14	.	TRBJ1-2	.	TGTGCCAGCAGCCAAGCGGGGAGCACCTATGGCTACACCTTC	CASSQAGSTYGYTF
TRBV7-3	TRBD2	TRBJ2-2	.	TGTGCCAGCAGCTCCTCTAGCGGGAGTAGCACCGGGGAGCTGTTTTTT	CASSSSSGSSTGELFF
TRBV4-3	.	TRBJ2-2	.	TGCGCCAGCAGCCAAGATCGTCTCTATCCGAACACCGGGGAGCTGTTTTTT	CASSQDRLYPNTGELFF
TRBV21-1	.	TRBJ1-6	.	TGTGCCAGCAGCGACCGACAGGGATCGGCCTATAATTCACCCCTCCACTTT	CASSDRQGSAYNSPLHF
TRBV7-9	TRBD1	TRBJ2-1	.	TGTGCCAGCAGATCCGGGACAGGGAACAATGAGCAGTTCTTC	CASRSGTGNNEQFF
TRBV7-9	.	TRBJ2-1	.	TGTGCCAGCAGCCTCCTTCTAACCTACAATGAGCAGTTCTTC	CASSLLLTYNEQFF
TRBV27	TRBD1	TRBJ2-7	.	TGTGCCAGCAGTTGGGGGACAGCGAGGGCCTACGAGCAGTACTTC	CASSWGTARAYEQYF
TRBV7-9	TRBD1	TRBJ2-7	once	TGTGCCAGCAGCTTAGAGGGCAGGGGGATGACCTACGAGCAGTACTTC	CASSLEGRGMTYEQYF
TRBV7-7	TRBD1	TRBJ2-1	.	TGTGCTAGCAGCCTAAGTGGGACAGCAAATGAGCAGTTCTTC	CASSLSGTANEQFF
TRBV6-5	.	TRBJ1-6	.	TGTGCCAGCGGATCAGGGTACGATAATTCACCCCTCCACTTT	CASGSGYDNSPLHF
TRBV7-9	.	TRBJ1-2	.	TGTGCCAGCAGCTTAGCTTTAGAGTCGGGCTATGGCTACACCTTC	CASSLALESGYGYTF
TRBV20-1	.	TRBJ2-1	.	TGCAGCTTGACGGGCTACAATGAGCAGTTCTTC	CSLTGYNEQFF
TRBV25-1	.	TRBJ2-3	.	TGTGCCAGCAGTGGTCTAGCGCATTTTACCGATACGCAGTATTTT	CASSGLAHFTDTQYF
TRBV11-3	.	TRBJ2-6	.	TGTGCCAGCAGCTTGGCCGGGGGTGCTGGGGCCAACGTCCTGACTTTC	CASSLAGGAGANVLTF
TRBV10-1	.	TRBJ2-5	.	TGCGCCAGCAGCGACCCCGGACGGTACAGGAAGACCCAGTACTTC	CASSDPGRYRKTQYF
TRBV9	TRBD1	TRBJ1-6	.	TGTGCCAGCAGCTTCCGACAGGGGGATAATTCACCCCTCCACTTT	CASSFRQGDNSPLHF
TRBV2	.	TRBJ2-7	.	TGTGCCACCCACGACGGGGGGCCCTACGAGCAGTACTTC	CATHDGGPYEQYF
TRBV5-5	.	TRBJ1-6	.	TGTGCCAGCAGCTTGGACCAGGGTTCGAATGTCCTTACCTATAATTCACCCCTCCACTTT	CASSLDQGSNVLTYNSPLHF
TRBV9	.	TRBJ2-7	.	TGTGCCAGCAGCGTAGATGGGACAACGGAATTCGGGCAGTACTTC	CASSVDGTTEFGQYF
TRBV24-1	.	TRBJ1-4	.	TGTGCCACCAGTGATGGGACACAGGGCCTCGCTGGAAAACTGTTTTTT	CATSDGTQGLAGKLFF